The next 20 T cell receptor beta chains were all read from a single sample in a study of blood T cell dynamics during melanoma immunotherapy. As to time point: week 3, after first cycle of checkpoint inhibitor. The method was immunoSEQ multiplex PCR; TCRdb's version includes in-frame clones alone and lacks a portion of them. The sample lists about 8,800 clones; roughly 85% were seen once. The specimen was blood, collected from a patient treated with checkpoint blockade. The receptors originated from a human donor with melanoma.

The rearrangement uses TRBV5-4 and TRBJ1-5, with D possibly matching TRBD1 (6 bases). CDR3 length equals 14 residues. The germline V gene has CDR1 SGHNT and CDR2 YYREEE (reference sequence). Trimming took 4 bases from V and 0 from J, leaving 8 bases between them. CDR3 DNA: TGTGCCAGCAGCCTGGACAGTAGCAATCAGCCCCAGCATTTT. Translated, it gives CASSLDSSNQPQHF. Variable domain in full (rest from reference TRBV5-4 and TRBJ1-5): ETGVTQSPTHLIKTRGQQVTLRCSSQSGHNTVSWYQQALGQGPQFIFQYYREEENGRGNFPPRFSGLQFPNYSSELNVNALELDDSALYLCASSLDSSNQPQHFGDGTRLSIL.

This clone was counted a single time. The V and J genes are TRBV6-4 and TRBJ2-5; D is possibly TRBD2 (5 bases). Per germline, CDR1 MRHNA and CDR2 SNTAGT. The CDR3 totals 13 residues. Trimming removed 5 bases from V and 5 bases from J, with 12 bases in between. For the CDR3, the DNA is TGTGCCAGCAGTCGGGAATTGGGGGAGACCCAGTACTTC. Protein sequence: CASSRELGETQYF.

V is TRBV30 and J is TRBJ1-2; 9 nucleotides match TRBD1. V shed 4 bases and J 7 bases; nucleotides not matched to a gene: 7. The germline CDR1 and CDR2 sequences are GTSNPN and SVGIG (reference sequence). The CDR3 totals 13 residues. CDR3 sequence: CAWTPGQGPGYTF. Here the CDR3 DNA reads TGTGCCTGGACCCCGGGACAGGGACCTGGCTACACCTTC. The full variable domain, rest sourced from reference TRBV30 and TRBJ1-2, is SQTIHQWPATLVQPVGSPLSLECTVEGTSNPNLYWYRQAAGRGLQLLFYSVGIGQISSEVPQNLSASRPQDRQFILSSKKLLLSDSGFYLCAWTPGQGPGYTFGSGTRLTVV.

The rearrangement uses TRBV29-1 and TRBJ2-5, with TRBD2 matching over 7 bases. The ends lost 6 bases at V and 9 bases at J; junction bases unmatched: 10. Germline CDR1 SQVTM, CDR2 ANQGSEA. This CDR3 contains 12 residues. The DNA of the CDR3 is TGCAGCGTCAACTATTGGGGAGGGGCCCAGTACTTC. Translation gives CSVNYWGGAQYF.

This clone was detected once. DNA of the CDR3: TGTGCCAGCAGCTTTTTCTTCACTGAAGCTTTCTTT. Translating gives CASSFFFTEAFF. The chain has TRBV7-3 and TRBJ1-1; unclear D gene. The CDR3 spans 12 residues. Germline V gene data show CDR1 as SGHTA and CDR2 as FQGTGA. V was trimmed by 3 bases and J by 4 bases, leaving 6 bases between them.

The V call is TRBV5-1, the J call TRBJ1-4, with D possibly being TRBD1 (6 bases). Germline CDR1 SGHRS, CDR2 YFSETQ. The CDR3 consists of 15 residues. The ends were cut back, 1 base at V and 8 bases at J, with 15 bases in the middle. CDR3 sequence: CASSLRGAIWEKLFF. The CDR3 DNA sequence: TGCGCCAGCAGCTTGAGGGGGGCGATTTGGGAAAAACTGTTTTTT.

The CDR3 protein is CASSLGAGEQFF. In DNA, the CDR3 is TGTGCCAGCAGCTTAGGTGCGGGAGAGCAGTTCTTC. This sequence joins TRBV11-2 and TRBJ2-1; D perhaps matches TRBD2 (6 bases). V lost 1 base and J 10 bases, leaving 8 bases between the germline ends. Germline V gene sequence: CDR1 SGHAT, CDR2 FQNNGV. This CDR3 is 12 amino acids long.

The chain employs TRBV7-9 and TRBJ2-5; D possibly corresponds to TRBD2 (6 bases). This CDR3 has 15 amino acids. Trimming removed 4 bases from V and 4 bases from J, with 16 bases in between. Germline V gene lookup returns CDR1 SEHNR and CDR2 FQNEAQ (reference sequence). The DNA of the CDR3 is TGTGCCAGCAGCTCCCCTGATGGGGGGAGAGAGACCCAGTACTTC. This codes for CASSSPDGGRETQYF.

This clone occurred once. The genes are TRBV13 and TRBJ1-4; unclear D gene. The CDR3 spans 15 residues. Per germline, CDR1 PRHDT and CDR2 FYEKMQ (reference sequence). V shed 0 bases and J shed 7 bases, with 12 bases lying between them. CDR3 nucleotides: TGTGCCAGCAGCTTAGGCATAGGGCAAACTGAAAAACTGTTTTTT. It codes for CASSLGIGQTEKLFF.

This sequence joins TRBV7-9 and TRBJ2-7; TRBD2 agrees at 7 bases. Germline V gene lookup returns CDR1 SEHNR and CDR2 FQNEAQ (reference sequence). This CDR3 spans 14 amino acids. J gave up 2 bases and V 5 bases, and 6 bases lay outside the gene matches. The CDR3 DNA reads TGTGCCAGCAGCCCTCGGGGGGACCCCTACGAGCAGTACTTC. It translates to CASSPRGDPYEQYF.

The V call is TRBV7-6, the J call TRBJ2-7, with D possibly called TRBD1 or TRBD2 (5 bases each). Germline assignment: CDR1 SGHVS and CDR2 FNYEAQ. The CDR3 consists of 15 residues. V lost 1 base, J lost 1 base, and 11 bases lay in between. CDR3 loop: CASSLGDPASYEQYF. The CDR3 DNA reads TGTGCCAGCAGCTTAGGGGACCCAGCTTCCTACGAGCAGTACTTC.

This rearrangement joins TRBV7-2 to TRBJ2-7; the match to TRBD1 covers 11 bases. Germline CDR1 SGHTA, CDR2 FQGNSA. The CDR3 has 15 amino acids. The V and J ends lost 5 bases and 4 bases, in that order; junction bases with no gene match: 7. In DNA form, the CDR3 reads TGTGCCAGCAGCAAAGGGACAGGGGGAGGTTACGAGCAGTACTTC. Translating gives CASSKGTGGGYEQYF.

The V call is TRBV10-3, the J call TRBJ2-3; the D gene is possibly TRBD1 (6 bases). Germline V gene sequence: CDR1 ENHRY, CDR2 SYGVKD. The CDR3 has 19 amino acids. V was shortened by 0 bases and J by 0 bases, with 19 bases between the two germline ends. The CDR3: CAISESRGTTLRSTDTQYF. CDR3 nucleotides: TGTGCCATCAGTGAGTCGCGAGGGACAACCTTAAGAAGCACAGATACGCAGTATTTT.

The chain employs TRBV12-5 and TRBJ2-2; D not certain. This CDR3 contains 12 residues. The V end lost 0 bases, the J end lost 8 bases, and 4 bases lay between the germline ends. Germline V gene data show CDR1 as LGHNT and CDR2 as FRNRAP. CDR3 sequence reads: CASGLVGGELFF. CDR3 bases: TGTGCTAGTGGTTTGGTAGGGGGGGAGCTGTTTTTT.

The V call is TRBV11-1, the J call TRBJ2-6; 9 nucleotides agree with TRBD1. This CDR3 comprises 16 residues. Germline V gives CDR1 SGHAT, CDR2 FQDESV (reference sequence). V shed 7 bases, J shed 2 bases, and the junction held 6 bases outside the gene matches. The DNA for the CDR3 is TGTGCCAGCAAACAGGGGGCGTCAGCTGGGGCCAACGTCCTGACTTTC. Translated, it gives CASKQGASAGANVLTF.

V usage is TRBV6-5 and J usage is TRBJ1-3; 10 nucleotides match TRBD1. The CDR3 is 15 residues long. Unmatched junction bases numbered 4, after V lost 6 bases and J lost 2 bases. Per germline, CDR1 MNHEY and CDR2 SVGAGI. CDR3 residues: CASSRQGAAGNTIYF. The CDR3 DNA follows: TGTGCCAGCAGCCGACAGGGGGCGGCTGGAAACACCATATATTTT.

CDR3 nucleotides: TGTGCCAGCAGTTATAGGGCAGGCCCACCAGATACGCAGTATTTT. Amino acids: CASSYRAGPPDTQYF. V and J are TRBV6-6 and TRBJ2-3; D not certain. The CDR3 loop spans 15 amino acids. Germline CDR1 MNHNY, CDR2 SVGAGI (reference sequence). Between the trimmed V and J ends, which lost 3 bases and 4 bases, there was a span of 14 bases.

This chain links TRBV29-1 with TRBJ2-5; 8 bases map to TRBD2. Germline V gives CDR1 SQVTM, CDR2 ANQGSEA. This CDR3 has 14 amino acids. Unmatched junction bases numbered 8, after V lost 6 bases and J lost 2 bases. The CDR3 is CSVRAGGVQETQYF. CDR3 coding DNA: TGCAGCGTCCGGGCGGGGGGAGTGCAAGAGACCCAGTACTTC.

As DNA, the CDR3 is TGTGCCAGCAGCGTCGCGGTCTCTTCCTCGTTATTGGAGCAGTACTTC. It codes for CASSVAVSSSLLEQYF. This sequence joins TRBV7-2 and TRBJ2-7; D is uncertain. This CDR3 contains 16 residues. Trimming removed 5 bases at V and 7 bases at J, with 24 bases between. The V gene's germline CDR1 is SGHTA and CDR2 FQGNSA.

The chain is built from TRBV5-1 and TRBJ2-7; 7 nucleotides line up with TRBD1. Germline CDR1 and CDR2: SGHRS and YFSETQ. This CDR3 is 16 amino acids long. The DNA for the CDR3 is TGCGGAGAACCCAGGGACAGCCCCGGGAAATTTTACGAGCAGTACTTC. Translated: CGEPRDSPGKFYEQYF.